This T cell receptor beta chain was recovered during a study of T cell repertoires in cytomegalovirus infection. Germline V gene lookup returns CDR1 SEHNR and CDR2 FQNEAQ (reference sequence). Trimming took 5 bases from V and 1 from J; bases not matched to a gene: 15. CDR3 length: 19 residues. From the reads, TCRdb called clonotypes with MiXCR, one entry per CDR3 protein. The sample lists 230,000 or so distinct CDR3 sequences; 15% to 20% were seen once. This clonotype has just a few counts. The receptor was derived from a human donor in good health (CMV status not recorded). Some clones in this sample may be carry-over from other donors' samples. The specimen was CD8+ T cells from PBMCs. V is TRBV7-9 and J is TRBJ2-1, with 9 bases fitting TRBD2. The CDR3: CASSPEGLAGSISYNEQFF. In DNA, the CDR3 is TGTGCCAGCAGCCCGGAAGGGCTAGCGGGGAGTATTTCCTACAATGAGCAGTTCTTC.